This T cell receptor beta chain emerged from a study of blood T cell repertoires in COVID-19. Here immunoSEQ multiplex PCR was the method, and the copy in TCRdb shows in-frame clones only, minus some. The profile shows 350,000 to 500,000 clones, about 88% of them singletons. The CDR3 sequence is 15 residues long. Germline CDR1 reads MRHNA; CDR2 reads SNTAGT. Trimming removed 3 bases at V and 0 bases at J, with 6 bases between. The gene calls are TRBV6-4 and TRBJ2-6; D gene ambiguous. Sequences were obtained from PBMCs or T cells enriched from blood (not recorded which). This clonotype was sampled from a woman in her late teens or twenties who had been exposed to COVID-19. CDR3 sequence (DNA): TGTGCCAGCAGTGAACAAAACTCTGGGGCCAACGTCCTGACTTTC. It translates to CASSEQNSGANVLTF.